The 11 T cell receptor beta chains presented below share a single source sample, sequenced in a study of cytomegalovirus exposure and HLA in healthy donors. This PCR relied on a set of 60 Vbeta primers and 13 Jbeta primers. Using immunoSEQ multiplex PCR, the repertoire was profiled, and TCRdb retains in-frame clones only, with some absent. The table has 70,000 to 95,000 clones, about three quarters seen once. The source material was PBMCs. Source of these receptors: a man aged 25 to 40 in good health and CMV-seropositive.

The chain carries TRBV6-5 and TRBJ2-2, with 7 positions matching TRBD1. Per germline, CDR1 MNHEY and CDR2 SVGAGI. V shed 4 bases and J 2 bases; nucleotides not matched to a gene: 7. The CDR3 has 16 residues. CDR3 DNA sequence: TGTGCCAGCAGTTCTGGGACAGAAAAAAACACCGGGGAGCTGTTTTTT. Protein product: CASSSGTEKNTGELFF.

The chain is built from TRBV6-5 and TRBJ2-1; TRBD2 matches at 8 bases. J gave up 10 bases and V 0 bases, and 2 bases lay outside the gene matches. CDR3 length: 13 residues. Germline CDR1 MNHEY, CDR2 SVGAGI. The CDR3 is CASSYSGLGEQFF. CDR3 nucleotide sequence: TGTGCCAGCAGTTACTCGGGACTAGGGGAGCAGTTCTTC.

CDR3 sequence (DNA): TGTGCCAGCAGCTCCCTGGCCGGGTCATACGAGCAGTACTTC. This codes for CASSSLAGSYEQYF. This chain joins TRBV7-2 and TRBJ2-7; no firm D call. Per the germline V gene, CDR1 is SGHTA and CDR2 is FQGNSA. This CDR3 spans 14 amino acids. Trimming cost V 4 bases and J 4 bases, with 14 bases left between them.

The CDR3 reads CSVGAPGLGSETQYF. The DNA of the CDR3 is TGCAGCGTTGGGGCCCCGGGACTAGGGTCGGAGACCCAGTACTTC. The V gene is TRBV29-1, the J gene TRBJ2-5; 8 bases map to TRBD2. V lost 4 bases to trimming and J lost 5 bases; unmatched junction nucleotides: 12. This CDR3 region has 15 residues. The germline V gene has CDR1 SQVTM and CDR2 ANQGSEA.

V is TRBV6-1 and J is TRBJ2-7, with 12 bases identical to TRBD2. CDR3 length: 14 amino acids. Germline V gene data show CDR1 as MNHNS and CDR2 as SASEGT. Trimming removed 6 bases from V and 3 bases from J; junction bases left unmatched: 3. CDR3 protein: CASSRTSGVYEQYF. The CDR3 nucleotides are TGTGCCAGCAGCCGGACTAGCGGGGTCTACGAGCAGTACTTC.

V and J are TRBV28 and TRBJ2-4; 10 positions match TRBD1. The CDR3 loop spans 16 amino acids. V lost 5 bases, J lost 0 bases, and 4 bases stayed unmatched. Germline CDR1 is MDHEN and CDR2 is SYDVKM. The CDR3 sequence is CASSPGTGVAKNIQYF. In DNA form, the CDR3 reads TGTGCCAGCAGTCCCGGGACAGGGGTAGCCAAAAACATTCAGTACTTC.

The chain recombines TRBV11-2 with TRBJ2-1; D possibly corresponds to TRBD2 (6 bases). With 3 bases removed from V and 4 bases from J, the gap between germline ends came to 13 bases. Germline assignment: CDR1 SGHAT and CDR2 FQNNGV. The length of the CDR3 is 15 residues. CDR3 region: CASSLRGSLYNEQFF. DNA of the CDR3: TGTGCCAGCAGCTTGCGGGGCTCGTTATACAATGAGCAGTTCTTC.

The rearrangement uses TRBV6-5 and TRBJ1-3, with D uncertain. With 4 bases removed from V and 2 bases from J, the gap between germline ends came to 12 bases. The germline V gene encodes CDR1 MNHEY and CDR2 SVGAGI. The CDR3 contains 15 residues. In DNA form, the CDR3 reads TGTGCCAGCAGTTGGTCGGGGAGGGCTGGAAACACCATATATTTT. Encoded protein: CASSWSGRAGNTIYF.

The sample holds a few counts of this clone. The chain carries TRBV28 and TRBJ1-2, with unresolved D. CDR3 length: 13 amino acids. The germline V gene has CDR1 MDHEN and CDR2 SYDVKM. Trimming cost V 6 bases and J 2 bases, with 10 bases left between them. CDR3 in amino acids: CASRRLTNYGYTF. The CDR3 region has the DNA TGTGCCAGCAGACGTCTCACAAACTATGGCTACACCTTC.

The chain carries TRBV7-8 and TRBJ2-5; 8 positions agree with TRBD2. Germline assignment: CDR1 SGHVS and CDR2 FQNEAQ. The CDR3 contains 17 residues. Germline trimming cut 6 bases from V and 2 bases from J; bases unmatched to any gene: 14. This CDR3 is CASSRRQRGPKQETQYF. DNA for the CDR3: TGTGCCAGCAGTCGACGCCAGCGGGGGCCGAAGCAAGAGACCCAGTACTTC.

The rearrangement uses TRBV7-2 and TRBJ2-3, with 13 bases matching TRBD2. The CDR3 sequence is 16 residues long. V trimming: 3 bases; J trimming: 2 bases; junction bases outside the gene matches: 2. CDR1 is SGHTA, CDR2 FQGNSA, per germline. CDR3 in DNA: TGTGCCAGCAGCTTTGGACTAGCGGGGGACACAGATACGCAGTATTTT. It codes for CASSFGLAGDTDTQYF.